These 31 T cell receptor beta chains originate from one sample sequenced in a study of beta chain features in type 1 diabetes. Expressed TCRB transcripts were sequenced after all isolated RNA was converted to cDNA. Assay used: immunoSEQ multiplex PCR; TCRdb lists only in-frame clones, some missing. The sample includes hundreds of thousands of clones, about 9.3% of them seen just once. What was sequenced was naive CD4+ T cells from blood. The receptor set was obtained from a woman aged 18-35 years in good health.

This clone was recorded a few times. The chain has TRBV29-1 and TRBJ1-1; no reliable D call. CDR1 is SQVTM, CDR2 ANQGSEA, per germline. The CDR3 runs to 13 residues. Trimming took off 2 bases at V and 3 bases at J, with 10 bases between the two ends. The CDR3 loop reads CSVERGRDTEAFF. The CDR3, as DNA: TGCAGCGTTGAAAGAGGGAGGGACACTGAAGCTTTCTTT.

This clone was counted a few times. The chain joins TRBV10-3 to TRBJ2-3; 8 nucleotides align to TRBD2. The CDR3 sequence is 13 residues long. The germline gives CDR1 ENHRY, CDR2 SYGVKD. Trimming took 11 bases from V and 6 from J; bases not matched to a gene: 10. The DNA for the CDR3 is TGTGCCTCCCGGTCGGGGGGGGAGGATACGCAGTATTTT. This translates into CASRSGGEDTQYF.

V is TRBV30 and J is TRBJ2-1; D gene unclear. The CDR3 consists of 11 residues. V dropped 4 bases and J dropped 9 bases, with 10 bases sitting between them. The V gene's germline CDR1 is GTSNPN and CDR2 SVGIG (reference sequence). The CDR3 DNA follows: TGTGCCTGGACACGTCGGAGTGAGCAGTTCTTC. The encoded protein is CAWTRRSEQFF.

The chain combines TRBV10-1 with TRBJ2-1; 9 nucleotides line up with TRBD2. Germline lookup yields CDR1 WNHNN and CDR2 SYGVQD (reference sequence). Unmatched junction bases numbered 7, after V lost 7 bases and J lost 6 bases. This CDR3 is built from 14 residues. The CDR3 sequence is CASMAGGPGNEQFF. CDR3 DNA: TGCGCCAGCATGGCGGGGGGGCCAGGCAATGAGCAGTTCTTC.

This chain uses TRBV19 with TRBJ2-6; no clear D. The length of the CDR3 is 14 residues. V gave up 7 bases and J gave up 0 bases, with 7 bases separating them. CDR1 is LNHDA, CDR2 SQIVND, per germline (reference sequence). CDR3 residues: CASTGVSGANVLTF. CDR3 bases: TGTGCCAGTACAGGTGTCTCTGGGGCCAACGTCCTGACTTTC.

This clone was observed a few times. CDR3 nucleotides: TGTGCCAGTAGTTCAACAGGGGGCCAATCCTACGAGCAGTACTTC. It specifies CASSSTGGQSYEQYF. This sequence joins TRBV19 and TRBJ2-7; TRBD1 aligns across 9 bases. Germline V gene lookup returns CDR1 LNHDA and CDR2 SQIVND (reference sequence). J gave up 1 base and V 5 bases, and 6 bases lay outside the gene matches. The CDR3 has 15 residues.

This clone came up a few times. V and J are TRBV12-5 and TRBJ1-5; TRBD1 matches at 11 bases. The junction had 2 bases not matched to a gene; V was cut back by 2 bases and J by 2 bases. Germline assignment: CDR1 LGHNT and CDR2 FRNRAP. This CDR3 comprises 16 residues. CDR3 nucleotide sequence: TGTGCTAGTGGTTTGACGGGACAGGGGGGCAATCAGCCCCAGCATTTT. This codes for CASGLTGQGGNQPQHF.

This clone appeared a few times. The chain's CDR3 is CASRTGGADTGELFF. The CDR3 nucleotides are TGTGCCAGCAGGACAGGGGGCGCGGACACCGGGGAGCTGTTTTTT. V and J are TRBV5-4 and TRBJ2-2; 10 bases agree with TRBD1. Germline assignment: CDR1 SGHNT and CDR2 YYREEE (reference sequence). The CDR3 runs 15 residues. Trimming removed 5 bases from V and 3 bases from J; junction bases left unmatched: 4.

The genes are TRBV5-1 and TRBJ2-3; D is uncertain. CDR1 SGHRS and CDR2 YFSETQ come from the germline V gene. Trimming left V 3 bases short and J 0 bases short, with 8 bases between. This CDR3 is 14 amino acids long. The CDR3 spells CASSSLPSTDTQYF. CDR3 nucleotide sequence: TGCGCCAGCAGCTCCCTACCTAGCACAGATACGCAGTATTTT.

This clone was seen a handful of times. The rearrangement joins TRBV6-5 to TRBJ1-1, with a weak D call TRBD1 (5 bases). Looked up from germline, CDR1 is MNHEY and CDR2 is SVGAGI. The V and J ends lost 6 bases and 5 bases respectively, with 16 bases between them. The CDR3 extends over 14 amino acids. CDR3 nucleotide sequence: TGTGCCAGCAGCCGTTTCGCAGGGAGGACTGAAGCTTTCTTT. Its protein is CASSRFAGRTEAFF.

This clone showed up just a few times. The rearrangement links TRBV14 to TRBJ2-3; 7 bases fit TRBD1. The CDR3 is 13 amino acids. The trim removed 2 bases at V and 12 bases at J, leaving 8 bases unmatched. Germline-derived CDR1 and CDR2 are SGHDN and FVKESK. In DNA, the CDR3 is TGTGCCAGCAGCCAATCCCGGACAGGAGCCCAGTATTTT. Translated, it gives CASSQSRTGAQYF.

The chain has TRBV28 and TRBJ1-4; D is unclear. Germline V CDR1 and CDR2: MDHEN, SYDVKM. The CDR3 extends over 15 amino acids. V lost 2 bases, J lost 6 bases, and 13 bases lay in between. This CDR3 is CASSLASFPDEKLFF. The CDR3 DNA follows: TGTGCCAGCAGTTTAGCATCCTTCCCAGATGAAAAACTGTTTTTT.

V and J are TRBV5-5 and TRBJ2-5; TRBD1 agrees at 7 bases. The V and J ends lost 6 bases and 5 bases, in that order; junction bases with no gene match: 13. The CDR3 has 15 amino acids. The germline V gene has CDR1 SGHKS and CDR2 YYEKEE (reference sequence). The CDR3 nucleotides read TGTGCCAGCACCACCCTCATGGACAGGCGGGAGACCCAGTACTTC. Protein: CASTTLMDRRETQYF.

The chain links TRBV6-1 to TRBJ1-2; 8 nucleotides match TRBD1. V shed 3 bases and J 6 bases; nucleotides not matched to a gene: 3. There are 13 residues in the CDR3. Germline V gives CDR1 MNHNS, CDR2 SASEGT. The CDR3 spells CASSDRGQDGYTF. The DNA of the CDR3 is TGTGCCAGCAGTGACAGGGGGCAAGATGGCTACACCTTC.

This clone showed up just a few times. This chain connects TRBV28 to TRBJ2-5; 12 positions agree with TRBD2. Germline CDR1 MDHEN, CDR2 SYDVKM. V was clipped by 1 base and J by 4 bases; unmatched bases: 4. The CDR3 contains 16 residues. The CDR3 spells CASSLYLAGGLETQYF. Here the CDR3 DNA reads TGTGCCAGCAGTTTATACCTAGCGGGGGGGCTAGAGACCCAGTACTTC.

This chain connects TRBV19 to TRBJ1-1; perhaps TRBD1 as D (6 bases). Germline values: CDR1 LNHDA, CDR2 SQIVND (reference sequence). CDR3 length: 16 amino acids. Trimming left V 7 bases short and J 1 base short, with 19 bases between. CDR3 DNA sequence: TGTGCCAGTACCATGAGGCAGGGGATCGGGAACACTGAAGCTTTCTTT. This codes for CASTMRQGIGNTEAFF. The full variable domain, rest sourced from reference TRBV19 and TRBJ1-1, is DGGITQSPKYLFRKEGQNVTLSCEQNLNHDAMYWYRQDPGQGLRLIYYSQIVNDFQKGDIAEGYSVSREKKESFPLTVTSAQKNPTAFYLCASTMRQGIGNTEAFFGQGTRLTVV.

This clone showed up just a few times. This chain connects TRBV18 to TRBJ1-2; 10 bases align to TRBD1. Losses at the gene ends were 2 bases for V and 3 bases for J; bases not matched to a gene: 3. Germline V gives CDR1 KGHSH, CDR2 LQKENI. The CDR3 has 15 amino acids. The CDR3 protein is CASSPGGQGYYGYTF. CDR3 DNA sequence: TGTGCCAGCTCACCAGGGGGACAGGGGTACTATGGCTACACCTTC.

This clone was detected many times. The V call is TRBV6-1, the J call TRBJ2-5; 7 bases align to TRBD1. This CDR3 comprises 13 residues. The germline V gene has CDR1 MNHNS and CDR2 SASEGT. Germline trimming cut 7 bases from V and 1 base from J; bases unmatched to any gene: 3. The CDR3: CASIGQVQETQYF. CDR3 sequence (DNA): TGTGCCAGCATTGGACAGGTCCAAGAGACCCAGTACTTC.

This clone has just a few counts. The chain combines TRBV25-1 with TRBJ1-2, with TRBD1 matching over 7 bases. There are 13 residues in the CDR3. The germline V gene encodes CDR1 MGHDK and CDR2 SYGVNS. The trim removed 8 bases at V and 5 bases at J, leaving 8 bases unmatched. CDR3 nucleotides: TGTGCCAGCCAGGGGGAAACCTCTTATGGCTACACCTTC. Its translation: CASQGETSYGYTF.

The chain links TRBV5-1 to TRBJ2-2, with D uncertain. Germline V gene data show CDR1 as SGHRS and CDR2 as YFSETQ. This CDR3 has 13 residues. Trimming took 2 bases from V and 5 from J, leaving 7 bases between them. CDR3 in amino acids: CASSLVLTGELFF. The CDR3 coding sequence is TGCGCCAGCAGCTTAGTCCTAACCGGGGAGCTGTTTTTT.

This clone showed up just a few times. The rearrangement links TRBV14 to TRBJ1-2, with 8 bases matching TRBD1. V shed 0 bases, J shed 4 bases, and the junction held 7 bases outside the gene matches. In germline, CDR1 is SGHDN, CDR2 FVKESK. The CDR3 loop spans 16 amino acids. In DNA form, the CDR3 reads TGTGCCAGCAGCCAAGAAATTGGGACAGGCATCTATGGCTACACCTTC. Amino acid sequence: CASSQEIGTGIYGYTF.

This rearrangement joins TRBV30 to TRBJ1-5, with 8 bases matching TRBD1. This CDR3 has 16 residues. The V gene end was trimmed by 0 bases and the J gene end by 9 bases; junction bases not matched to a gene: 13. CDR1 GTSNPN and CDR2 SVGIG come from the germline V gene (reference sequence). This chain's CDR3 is CAWSVLRTGPSGPQHF. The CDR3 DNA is TGTGCCTGGAGTGTACTTCGGACAGGGCCCTCGGGGCCCCAGCATTTT. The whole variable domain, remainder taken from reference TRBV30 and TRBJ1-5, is SQTIHQWPATLVQPVGSPLSLECTVEGTSNPNLYWYRQAAGRGLQLLFYSVGIGQISSEVPQNLSASRPQDRQFILSSKKLLLSDSGFYLCAWSVLRTGPSGPQHFGDGTRLSIL.

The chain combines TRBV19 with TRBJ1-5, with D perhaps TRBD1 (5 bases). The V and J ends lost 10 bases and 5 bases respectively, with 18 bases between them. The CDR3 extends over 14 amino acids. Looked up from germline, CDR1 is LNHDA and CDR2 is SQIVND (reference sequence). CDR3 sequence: CAMGEAGTHQPQHF. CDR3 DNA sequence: TGTGCCATGGGGGAGGCCGGGACCCATCAGCCCCAGCATTTT.

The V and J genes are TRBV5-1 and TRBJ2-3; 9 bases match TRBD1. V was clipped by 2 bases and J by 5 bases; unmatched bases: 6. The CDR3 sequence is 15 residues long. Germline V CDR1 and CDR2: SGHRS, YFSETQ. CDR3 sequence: CASSFSGDRVDTQYF. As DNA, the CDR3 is TGCGCCAGCAGCTTCAGCGGGGACAGGGTAGATACGCAGTATTTT.

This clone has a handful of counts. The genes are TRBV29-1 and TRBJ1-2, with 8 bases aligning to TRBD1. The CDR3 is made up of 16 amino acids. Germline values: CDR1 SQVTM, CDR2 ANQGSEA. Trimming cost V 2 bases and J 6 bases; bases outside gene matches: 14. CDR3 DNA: TGCAGCGTTGAACCTCTGCTGGACAGGGTCGCCAATGGCTACACCTTC. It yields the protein CSVEPLLDRVANGYTF.

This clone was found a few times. CDR3 DNA sequence: TGTGCCAGCAGCCTAGACAGCACAGATACGCAGTATTTT. Amino acid sequence: CASSLDSTDTQYF. The genes are TRBV2 and TRBJ2-3; no reliable D call. Per the germline V gene, CDR1 is SNHLY and CDR2 is FYNNEI. Trimming removed 6 bases at V and 0 bases at J, with 7 bases between. The CDR3 sequence is 13 residues long.

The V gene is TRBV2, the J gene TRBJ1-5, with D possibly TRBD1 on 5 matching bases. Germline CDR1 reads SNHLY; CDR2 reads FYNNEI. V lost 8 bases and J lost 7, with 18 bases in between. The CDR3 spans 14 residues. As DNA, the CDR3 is TGTGCCAGCTCAGAGCAGGGATCAGGGCAGCCCCAGCATTTT. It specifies CASSEQGSGQPQHF.

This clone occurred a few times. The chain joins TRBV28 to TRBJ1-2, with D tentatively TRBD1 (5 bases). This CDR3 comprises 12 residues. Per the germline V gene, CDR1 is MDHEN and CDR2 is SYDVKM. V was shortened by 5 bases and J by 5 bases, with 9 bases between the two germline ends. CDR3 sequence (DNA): TGTGCCAGCAGTAGTCCAGGGTATGGCTACACCTTC. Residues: CASSSPGYGYTF.

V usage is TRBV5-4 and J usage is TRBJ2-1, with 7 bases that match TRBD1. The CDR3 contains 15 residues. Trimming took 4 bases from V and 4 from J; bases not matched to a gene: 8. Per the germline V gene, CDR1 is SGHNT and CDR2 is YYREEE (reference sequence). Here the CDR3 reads CASSPGQVLYNEQFF. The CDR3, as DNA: TGTGCCAGCAGCCCCGGACAGGTCCTATACAATGAGCAGTTCTTC.

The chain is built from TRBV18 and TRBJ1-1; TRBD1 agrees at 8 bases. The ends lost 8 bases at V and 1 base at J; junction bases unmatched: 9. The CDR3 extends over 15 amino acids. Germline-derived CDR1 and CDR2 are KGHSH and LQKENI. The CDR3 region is CASAKTGAQNTEAFF. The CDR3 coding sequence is TGTGCCAGCGCTAAGACAGGGGCCCAGAACACTGAAGCTTTCTTT. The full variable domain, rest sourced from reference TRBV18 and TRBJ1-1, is NAGVMQNPRHLVRRRGQEARLRCSPMKGHSHVYWYRQLPEEGLKFMVYLQKENIIDESGMPKERFSAEFPKEGPSILRIQQVVRGDSAAYFCASAKTGAQNTEAFFGQGTRLTVV.

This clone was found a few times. CDR3 bases: TGTGCCTGGAGTGTGAGGTGGACTACAGGTCGGAATGAGCAGTTCTTC. Its translation: CAWSVRWTTGRNEQFF. V and J are TRBV30 and TRBJ2-1, with D perhaps matching TRBD2 (6 bases). Germline V gene data show CDR1 as GTSNPN and CDR2 as SVGIG (reference sequence). Trimming took 0 bases from V and 7 from J, leaving 19 bases between them. CDR3 length equals 16 residues. Supplemented by reference TRBV30 and TRBJ2-1, the full variable domain reads SQTIHQWPATLVQPVGSPLSLECTVEGTSNPNLYWYRQAAGRGLQLLFYSVGIGQISSEVPQNLSASRPQDRQFILSSKKLLLSDSGFYLCAWSVRWTTGRNEQFFGPGTRLTVL.